The 18 T cell receptor beta chains given below trace back to one sample, sequenced in a study of cytomegalovirus exposure and HLA in healthy donors. Data came from immunoSEQ multiplex PCR; TCRdb stores just in-frame clones and leaves some out. The profile shows about 63,000 clones, about 90% of them singletons. The specimen sequenced was PBMCs. Source of these receptors: a woman in her late teens or twenties in good health and CMV-seronegative.

This sequence joins TRBV27 and TRBJ2-1; D is undetermined. Germline-derived CDR1 and CDR2 are MNHEY and SMNVEV (reference sequence). V was trimmed by 8 bases and J by 0 bases, leaving 14 bases between them. CDR3 size: 15 residues. The CDR3 spells CASARLSSSYNEQFF. The CDR3 DNA reads TGTGCCAGCGCTCGCCTTAGCAGCTCCTACAATGAGCAGTTCTTC.

The V and J genes are TRBV5-1 and TRBJ1-1; D not certain. Germline CDR1 SGHRS, CDR2 YFSETQ. This CDR3 comprises 13 residues. Trimming took off 4 bases at V and 0 bases at J, with 7 bases between the two ends. CDR3 DNA: TGCGCCAGCAGCCAGTTCATGAACACTGAAGCTTTCTTT. Protein product: CASSQFMNTEAFF.

The J gene is TRBJ1-2, the V gene TRBV19; D not certain. CDR3 length equals 15 residues. In germline, CDR1 is LNHDA, CDR2 SQIVND (reference sequence). Between the trimmed V and J ends, which lost 8 bases and 7 bases, there was a span of 23 bases. CDR3 DNA: TGTGCCAGTGAGGAATTCGCGGGGAATACCGGTGGCTACACCTTC. Encoded protein: CASEEFAGNTGGYTF.

The chain employs TRBV6-5 and TRBJ1-2; D not resolved. This CDR3 has 13 residues. V was shortened by 2 bases and J by 7 bases, with 11 bases between the two germline ends. Per the germline V gene, CDR1 is MNHEY and CDR2 is SVGAGI. The CDR3, as DNA: TGTGCCAGCAGTTACCTTCAGGCGCGTGGCTACACCTTC. Its protein is CASSYLQARGYTF.

This clone was found once. This chain links TRBV19 with TRBJ2-1; TRBD1 might be the D (6 bases). Trimming left V 2 bases short and J 6 bases short, with 14 bases between. In germline, CDR1 is LNHDA, CDR2 SQIVND (reference sequence). The CDR3 extends over 15 amino acids. CDR3 amino acids: CASSIWGNRANEQFF. The CDR3 DNA reads as TGTGCCAGTAGTATATGGGGGAACAGGGCCAATGAGCAGTTCTTC. Together with reference TRBV19 and TRBJ2-1, the CDR3 gives the full variable domain: DGGITQSPKYLFRKEGQNVTLSCEQNLNHDAMYWYRQDPGQGLRLIYYSQIVNDFQKGDIAEGYSVSREKKESFPLTVTSAQKNPTAFYLCASSIWGNRANEQFFGPGTRLTVL.

J is TRBJ1-4 and V is TRBV4-1; 7 bases align to TRBD1. The CDR3 has 16 residues. Per the germline V gene, CDR1 is MGHRA and CDR2 is YSYEKL. The V and J ends lost 0 bases and 3 bases, in that order; junction bases with no gene match: 4. The CDR3 sequence is CASSQEPGTANEKLFF. CDR3 in DNA: TGCGCCAGCAGCCAAGAGCCCGGGACAGCTAATGAAAAACTGTTTTTT.

The chain couples TRBV19 to TRBJ2-5, with TRBD2 identical over 7 bases. The V gene's germline CDR1 is LNHDA and CDR2 SQIVND (reference sequence). With V trimmed by 5 bases and J by 3 bases, 12 bases remained unmatched. The CDR3 extends over 16 amino acids. The CDR3 protein is CASSGRGVWLKETQYF. The CDR3, as DNA: TGTGCCAGTAGTGGCCGGGGGGTCTGGTTAAAAGAGACCCAGTACTTC.

The rearrangement links TRBV5-1 to TRBJ2-7; perhaps TRBD1 as D (6 bases). Germline loops: CDR1 SGHRS, CDR2 YFSETQ. The CDR3 loop spans 13 amino acids. Trimming removed 4 bases at V and 0 bases at J, with 8 bases between. CDR3 residues: CASSRDNSYEQYF. In DNA form, the CDR3 reads TGCGCCAGCAGCAGGGACAACTCCTACGAGCAGTACTTC.

The chain recombines TRBV11-2 with TRBJ2-7; D not certain. Germline loops: CDR1 SGHAT, CDR2 FQNNGV. V was shortened by 2 bases and J by 3 bases, with 11 bases between the two germline ends. This CDR3 region has 14 residues. The CDR3 sequence is CASSLTTDLYEQYF. The DNA of the CDR3 is TGTGCCAGCAGCTTAACTACGGATCTCTACGAGCAGTACTTC.

The chain uses TRBV5-4 and TRBJ2-7, with 9 bases fitting TRBD1. With V trimmed by 3 bases and J by 2 bases, 6 bases remained unmatched. Germline V gene sequence: CDR1 SGHNT, CDR2 YYREEE (reference sequence). The CDR3 contains 15 residues. DNA of the CDR3: TGTGCCAGCAGCTCGGACAGGGGATGGACCTACGAGCAGTACTTC. It is translated as CASSSDRGWTYEQYF.

This clone appeared once. The chain combines TRBV11-2 with TRBJ1-4, with no clear D. The germline V gene has CDR1 SGHAT and CDR2 FQNNGV. This CDR3 has 17 residues. The germline V and J ends were trimmed by 2 bases and 0 bases, with 13 bases remaining between them. The CDR3 region has the DNA TGTGCCAGCAGCTTATTCCCCCGAGGCTCAACTAATGAAAAACTGTTTTTT. Its translation: CASSLFPRGSTNEKLFF.

The CDR3 DNA sequence: TGTGCCTGGCGGAGAGGACTAGCGGCCTCCTACAATGAGCAGTTCTTC. Protein product: CAWRRGLAASYNEQFF. V gene TRBV30 combines with J gene TRBJ2-1; 10 bases are a match to TRBD2. V lost 5 bases and J lost 0; bases outside the gene matches: 7. Germline V gene sequence: CDR1 GTSNPN, CDR2 SVGIG (reference sequence). The CDR3 runs 16 residues.

This clone appeared a few times. The rearrangement joins TRBV5-3 to TRBJ1-2, with 9 bases identical to TRBD1. TRBV5-3 is an ORF for which the function is uncertain. V trimming: 3 bases; J trimming: 7 bases; junction bases outside the gene matches: 10. The CDR3 runs 15 residues. CDR3: CARSYHGQGLGGYTF. CDR3 DNA sequence: TGTGCCAGAAGCTATCATGGACAGGGGCTGGGTGGCTACACCTTC.

The chain uses TRBV4-1 and TRBJ2-6; TRBD1 agrees at 7 bases. This CDR3 has 17 residues. Germline-derived CDR1 and CDR2 are MGHRA and YSYEKL. Trimming cost V 0 bases and J 4 bases; bases outside gene matches: 6. For the CDR3, the DNA is TGCGCCAGCAGCCAAGACCCAACAGGGGTGGGGGCCAACGTCCTGACTTTC. It is translated as CASSQDPTGVGANVLTF.

The chain couples TRBV10-3 to TRBJ1-1, with D perhaps TRBD1 (6 bases). CDR3 length: 15 amino acids. CDR1 is ENHRY, CDR2 SYGVKD, per germline. The ends were cut back, 8 bases at V and 2 bases at J, with 18 bases in the middle. CDR3 protein: CAISQGTGDNTEAFF. The CDR3, as DNA: TGTGCCATCTCCCAGGGGACGGGTGATAACACTGAAGCTTTCTTT.

V usage is TRBV30 and J usage is TRBJ2-5, with D perhaps matching TRBD2 (7 bases). The CDR3 consists of 12 residues. Germline-derived CDR1 and CDR2 are GTSNPN and SVGIG (reference sequence). The V end was cut by 8 bases, the J end by 4 bases, with 14 bases between. The CDR3 protein is CAGGGDPETQYF. CDR3 in DNA: TGTGCCGGAGGGGGGGACCCAGAGACCCAGTACTTC.

The J gene is TRBJ2-2, the V gene TRBV30, with D maybe TRBD2 (6 bases). The CDR3 length is 16 residues. Germline loops: CDR1 GTSNPN, CDR2 SVGIG (reference sequence). V gave up 3 bases and J gave up 6 bases, with 20 bases separating them. CDR3 amino acids: CAWSPTGRGSSGELFF. CDR3 coding DNA: TGTGCCTGGAGCCCTACAGGCCGGGGGTCTTCCGGGGAGCTGTTTTTT.

Only a few counts were recorded for this clone. The chain carries TRBV6-1 and TRBJ2-7; 8 nucleotides agree with TRBD1. Trimming took 3 bases from V and 9 from J; bases not matched to a gene: 7. There are 13 residues in the CDR3. Germline loops: CDR1 MNHNS, CDR2 SASEGT. CDR3 nucleotides: TGTGCCAGCAGTGAGCAGGGGGCGAACGGGCAGTACTTC. Protein: CASSEQGANGQYF.